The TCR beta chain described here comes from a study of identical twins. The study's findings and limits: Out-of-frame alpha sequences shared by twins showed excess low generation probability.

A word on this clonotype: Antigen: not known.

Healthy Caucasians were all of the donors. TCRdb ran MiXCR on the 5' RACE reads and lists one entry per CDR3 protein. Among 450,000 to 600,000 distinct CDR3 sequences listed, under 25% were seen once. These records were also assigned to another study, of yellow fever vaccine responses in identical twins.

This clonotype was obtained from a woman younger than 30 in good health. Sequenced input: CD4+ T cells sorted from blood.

The CDR3 DNA reads TGTGCCACCAGTGATAGGGTGGGTAGCGGGAGTTGGAATGAGCAGTTCTTC. Its protein is CATSDRVGSGSWNEQFF. The chain uses TRBV24-1 and TRBJ2-1, with 9 bases lining up with TRBD2. Germline-derived CDR1 and CDR2 are KGHDR and SFDVKD. CDR3 length equals 17 residues. V was pared by 3 bases and J by 7 bases, with 12 bases of the junction left unmatched.